This T cell receptor beta chain came from a study of shared clonotypes between healthy human individuals. Study-level results: The authors expected sequencing depth to affect clonotype sharing among donors.

Regarding this clone: What it recognizes is unknown.

CD45RO-negative cells were positively selected for CCR7, leaving out terminally differentiated effector memory CD45RA+ cells. Measured with immunoSEQ multiplex PCR; TCRdb has only the in-frame clones, and not every one. The data show under 2,000,000 clones, approximately 94% seen once. This TCR derives from a man younger than 35 in good health. Specimen: naive CD8+ T cells sorted from blood.

As DNA, the CDR3 is TGTGCCAGCAGTTTGCATCCGACAGACCTGAACACTGAAGCTTTCTTT. This gives the protein CASSLHPTDLNTEAFF. The V call is TRBV28, the J call TRBJ1-1; the D gene is possibly TRBD1 (5 bases). The CDR3 runs 16 residues. Between the trimmed V and J ends, which lost 3 bases and 0 bases, there was a span of 14 bases. Germline V gives CDR1 MDHEN, CDR2 SYDVKM.